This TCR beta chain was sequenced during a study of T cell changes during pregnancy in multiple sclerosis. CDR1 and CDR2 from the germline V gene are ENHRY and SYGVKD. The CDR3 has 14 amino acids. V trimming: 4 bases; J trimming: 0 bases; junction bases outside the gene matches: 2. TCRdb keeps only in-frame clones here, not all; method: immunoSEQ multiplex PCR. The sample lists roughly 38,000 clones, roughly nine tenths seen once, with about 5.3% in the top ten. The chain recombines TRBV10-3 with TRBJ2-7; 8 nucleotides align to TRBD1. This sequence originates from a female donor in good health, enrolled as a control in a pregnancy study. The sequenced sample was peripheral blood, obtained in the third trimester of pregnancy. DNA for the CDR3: TGTGCCATCAGTGGCGGGACAGGCTCCTACGAGCAGTACTTC. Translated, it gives CAISGGTGSYEQYF.